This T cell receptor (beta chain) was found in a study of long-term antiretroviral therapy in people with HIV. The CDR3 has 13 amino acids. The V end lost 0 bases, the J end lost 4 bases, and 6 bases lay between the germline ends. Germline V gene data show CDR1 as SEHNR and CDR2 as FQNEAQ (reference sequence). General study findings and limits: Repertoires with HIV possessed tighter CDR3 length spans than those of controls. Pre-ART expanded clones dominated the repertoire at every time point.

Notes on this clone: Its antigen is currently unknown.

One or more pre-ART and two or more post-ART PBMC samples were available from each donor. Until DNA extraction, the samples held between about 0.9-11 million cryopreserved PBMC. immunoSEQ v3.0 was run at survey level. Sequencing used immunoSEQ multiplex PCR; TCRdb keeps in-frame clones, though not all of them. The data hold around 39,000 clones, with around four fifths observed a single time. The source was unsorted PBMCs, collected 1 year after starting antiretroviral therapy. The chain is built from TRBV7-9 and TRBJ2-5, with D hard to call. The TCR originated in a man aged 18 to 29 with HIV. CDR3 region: CASSLARPETQYF. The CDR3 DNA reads TGTGCCAGCAGCTTAGCTCGCCCAGAGACCCAGTACTTC.